This T cell receptor beta chain was documented in a study of OX40 agonist ivuxolimab in advanced cancers. This clone has only a few counts. What it binds is not known. Exclusion applied to patients with autoimmune disease history or systemic immunosuppression. TCRdb's copy holds only in-frame clones and misses some; the assay was immunoSEQ multiplex PCR. Altogether under 90,000 clones are present, approximately 89% being singletons, with the ten largest covering approximately 0.2%. Study-wide results and caveats: On average, CD8+ T cells had more expanded clones than CD4+.

This receptor was obtained from an adult with an advanced solid tumor such as melanoma, head and neck, liver or kidney cancer. The sequencing here drew on CD4+ or CD8+ T cells sorted from blood, taken in a trial of the OX40 agonist ivuxolimab.

CDR3 DNA sequence: TGTGCCAGCAGCCAAGGGGCTGATTTTGTTTCGGGAGGGAACACCGGGGAGCTGTTTTTT. This codes for CASSQGADFVSGGNTGELFF. The chain uses TRBV4-2 and TRBJ2-2, with TRBD2 identical over 7 bases. V dropped 1 base and J dropped 1; count of bases not matched to a gene: 15. CDR1 is LGHNA, CDR2 YNFKEQ, per germline. The CDR3 covers 20 residues.